Detailed here is one T cell receptor (beta chain). The data stem from a study of blood T cell repertoires in COVID-19. Across the whole study: T cells, B-cell-depleted T cells, or PBMCs provided the cDNA or gDNA that served as material.

Sequencing used immunoSEQ multiplex PCR; TCRdb keeps in-frame clones, though not all of them. Of approximately 260,000 clones detected, 80% to 90% appear once; the ten largest clones hold 3.5% to 5%. V trimming: 0 bases; J trimming: 7 bases; junction bases outside the gene matches: 9. Germline values: CDR1 SGHTA, CDR2 FQGNSA. The CDR3 consists of 17 residues. The sequencing input was PBMCs or T cells enriched from blood (not recorded which). The receptor was derived from a man under 40 with acute COVID-19. The chain carries TRBV7-2 and TRBJ1-2; 12 nucleotides agree with TRBD1. The CDR3, as DNA: TGTGCCAGCAGCTTAGCGGGAGGGACAGGGGGCGGACGTGGCTACACCTTC. Translating gives CASSLAGGTGGGRGYTF. Variable domain in full (rest from reference TRBV7-2 and TRBJ1-2): GAGVSQSPSNKVTEKGKDVELRCDPISGHTALYWYRQSLGQGLEFLIYFQGNSAPDKSGLPSDRFSAERTGGSVSTLTIQRTQQEDSAVYLCASSLAGGTGGGRGYTFGSGTRLTVV.